The entry below gives a single T cell receptor (beta chain) sequence along with its context. This clonotype was observed a few times. Its antigen target is currently unknown. Base qualities are not at hand, and no much larger clone is one base apart. Between the V and J ends, shortened by 1 base and 6 bases respectively, the junction contains 7 bases. CDR1 and CDR2, looked up from the germline V gene (reference sequence), are LNHNV and YYDKDF. The CDR3 numbers 13 residues from cysteine through phenylalanine. Only the CDR3 DNA is retained, 39 bases long and in frame from the first base. This record belongs to a study of CD8 T cells in ankylosing spondylitis (TCRdb year 2017). The study in broad terms: The study profiled T cell receptor beta repertoires in healthy donors and ankylosing spondylitis patients to find disease-linked TCR variants. Peripheral blood was sampled, and synovial fluid was additionally collected from ankylosing spondylitis patients. The full study cohort comprised around 23 ankylosing spondylitis patients and over 95 healthy donors.

Sequenced using an Illumina HiSeq 2500. Quantitative 5'-RACE with molecular barcodes was the method used to prepare the TCR beta libraries. The authors processed their data as follows. Disease-linked TCR variants were identified with a new computational method built on a probabilistic model of VDJ rearrangement. TCRdb took the public reads, trimmed them with fastp at Q25, ran MiXCR for clone calling and kept in-frame beta chains. Merged by CDR3 protein, the rows form single entries marked with the most common genes and DNA. The V and J calls follow TCRdb's processing rather than the paper's. Counted in this sample were around 320,000 distinct CDR3 sequences; around 21% of them appeared once. The ten largest clones capture roughly 4% of the sample. The paper's findings and limits, for the study overall: Some TCR beta motif variants had previously been reported in synovial fluid and blood of reactive arthritis patients, which suggested common disease-initiation mechanisms. The disease-linked clones were reported as significantly enriched in matched synovial fluid samples from ankylosing spondylitis patients. Blood from ankylosing spondylitis patients appeared to be characterized by a TCR beta motif made up of fewer than ten highly homologous amino acid variants. In peripheral blood, the disease-linked clones were found at relatively low frequencies and had a CD8+ phenotype.

The receptor chain draws on TRBV15 and TRBJ2-1; tentative D gene TRBD2, with 6 bases matching. The sample comprised blood, either unsorted or a sorted T cell fraction (not recorded which). The sequence came from a female donor with ankylosing spondylitis or in good health (not recorded which). The CDR3 is CATSRVGGNEQFF. The sequenced DNA: TGTGCCACCAGCAGAGTGGGGGGCAATGAGCAGTTCTTC. Reference TRBV15 and TRBJ2-1 proteins supply the regions before and after the CDR3; the full variable domain is: DAMVIQNPRYQVTQFGKPVTLSCSQTLNHNVMYWYQQKSSQAPKLLFHYYDKDFNNEADTPDNFQSRRPNTSFCFLDIRSPGLGDTAMYLCATSRVGGNEQFFGPGTRLTVL.